A single sample gave rise to the 6 T cell receptor beta chains below, sequenced in a study of vaccination effects on CD4 cells after COVID-19. Their antigen targets remain unknown. Before sequencing, viral peptide pools were used by the ViraFEST assay to expand antigen-specific CD4+ T cells. The authors isolated CD4+ T cells after roughly 10 days of culture. Neither prior SARS-CoV-2 infection nor positive nucleocapsid antibodies were present in the vaccine recipients. This table comes from immunoSEQ multiplex PCR, and its TCRdb copy is limited to in-frame clones, with some not included. Counted here are about 22,000 clones, roughly four fifths occurring once; the ten biggest clones make up roughly 21%. Sequencing used CD4+ T cells from PBMCs cultured with HCoV-NL63 spike peptides, obtained before COVID-19 vaccination. These receptor sequences come from a human donor who received a COVID-19 vaccine.

V gene TRBV19 combines with J gene TRBJ1-6, with 12 bases lining up with TRBD1. This CDR3 spans 19 amino acids. Germline V gene lookup returns CDR1 LNHDA and CDR2 SQIVND (reference sequence). The J segment lost 6 bases and the V segment lost 6 bases, leaving 15 bases of the junction unmatched. CDR3 sequence (DNA): TGTGCCAGTAGGGACCGGGACAGGGGGCCACGAGAGCTTAATTCACCCCTCCACTTT. This encodes CASRDRDRGPRELNSPLHF.

This chain's CDR3 is CASTPSGTGGNTEAFF. The CDR3 DNA reads as TGTGCCAGCACCCCTTCAGGAACGGGCGGGAACACTGAAGCTTTCTTT. The chain links TRBV6-2 or TRBV6-3 to TRBJ1-1; no firm D call. CDR1 MNHEY and CDR2 SVGEGT come from the germline V gene. This CDR3 is built from 16 residues. Trimming took 7 bases from V and 1 from J, leaving 19 bases between them.

This chain connects TRBV7-8 to TRBJ1-3; weak D call: TRBD1 (6 bases). The CDR3 covers 14 residues. The ends were cut back, 5 bases at V and 0 bases at J, with 8 bases in the middle. Germline V gene data show CDR1 as SGHVS and CDR2 as FQNEAQ. CDR3 DNA sequence: TGTGCCAGCAGCCCCAGGGGCTCTGGAAACACCATATATTTT. Protein sequence: CASSPRGSGNTIYF.

This clone turned up a few times. V usage is TRBV7-9 and J usage is TRBJ1-3; 8 bases line up with TRBD1. CDR3 size: 14 residues. The germline CDR1 and CDR2 sequences are SEHNR and FQNEAQ (reference sequence). V shed 8 bases and J 4 bases; nucleotides not matched to a gene: 7. CDR3 sequence: CASGRQGYGNTIYF. The CDR3, as DNA: TGTGCCAGCGGCCGACAGGGGTACGGAAACACCATATATTTT.

V is TRBV5-1 and J is TRBJ2-1; D remains ambiguous. Germline lookup yields CDR1 SGHRS and CDR2 YFSETQ. V gave up 3 bases and J gave up 12 bases, with 16 bases separating them. This CDR3 has 13 amino acids. The CDR3 DNA reads as TGCGCCAGCAGCTCACAATCTGGTTTTGGGCAGTTCTTC. This sequence encodes CASSSQSGFGQFF. Full variable domain (remainder filled in from reference TRBV5-1 and TRBJ2-1): KAGVTQTPRYLIKTRGQQVTLSCSPISGHRSVSWYQQTPGQGLQFLFEYFSETQRNKGNFPGRFSGRQFSNSRSEMNVSTLELGDSALYLCASSSQSGFGQFFGPGTRLTVL.

V and J are TRBV9 and TRBJ2-3, with a weak D call TRBD1 (6 bases). V lost 0 bases and J 6 bases, leaving 14 bases between the germline ends. Germline CDR1 and CDR2: SGDLS and YYNGEE. The CDR3 loop spans 15 amino acids. As DNA, the CDR3 is TGTGCCAGCAGCGTAGAGGGACAAACCGTGGATACGCAGTATTTT. Protein product: CASSVEGQTVDTQYF.